A selection of T cell receptor beta chains follows, all from one sample in a study of T cell responses to AZD1222 COVID-19 vaccine. Sequencing used immunoSEQ multiplex PCR; TCRdb keeps in-frame clones, though not all of them. This sample carries approximately 150,000 clones, around 92% of them seen once, and the ten largest clones take approximately 1.5%. The sample in question was peripheral blood, obtained on day 0 of AZD1222 vaccination. Source of these receptors: an adult in good health. Each CDR3 is given with its conserved first and last residue. D genes are given only for firm matches.

v_gene | d_gene | CDR3aa
TRBV6-5 | . | CASIVQTNTEAFF
TRBV7-2 | . | CASSLNLKEKLFF
TRBV21-1 | . | CASSKARTSGRDTQYF
TRBV3-1/TRBV3-2 | . | CASSQDSRDVQETQYF
TRBV5-6 | . | CASSRSQGPSLHF
TRBV5-1 | TRBD1 | CASSKGQLDTGELFF
TRBV5-5 | TRBD2 | CASSLASGGSYEQYF
TRBV4-2 | TRBD1 | CASSKETGGYNQPQHF
TRBV4-1 | TRBD2 | CASSTSGIYNEQFF
TRBV5-4 | TRBD2 | CASTRGIPAGTSYNEQFF
TRBV14 | . | CASSASLGTEAFF
TRBV27 | . | CASSWALGTDTQYF
TRBV10-3 | . | CAISLGDDGYEQYF
TRBV6-1 | . | CASSDATYYYNEQFF
TRBV5-6 | . | CASSLAPGGPGNTIYF
TRBV7-9 | TRBD1 | CASSPAGTGLVLGYTF
TRBV19 | . | CASSIANRPSGNTIYF
TRBV27 | TRBD1 | CASSPYRGSTDTQYF
TRBV2 | TRBD1 | CASLPQGASSQPQHF
TRBV27 | . | CASSLSRRGGGGHNEQFF
TRBV4-3 | TRBD1 | CASSHLRTGGDEQFF
TRBV7-9 | . | CASSAQEDTQYF
TRBV4-1 | TRBD1 | CASSQSGTGGTEAFF
TRBV6-5 | . | CASRNRLENYGYTF
TRBV11-2 | . | CASSFQRGGGTDTQYF
TRBV6-2/TRBV6-3 | . | CASSYSGHGTLSSYEQYF
TRBV28 | TRBD1 | CASSFRTGGNSPLHF
TRBV5-1 | . | CASSSTGTTSPYGYTF
TRBV5-6 | TRBD2 | CASSLFSGGLIETQYF
TRBV6-5 | TRBD1 | CASSTRDRANYGYTF
TRBV18 | TRBD1 | CASSPGQGSYNEQFF
TRBV5-6 | TRBD1 | CASSLGAGTGRDQPQHF
TRBV29-1 | . | CSVVVGAAATSYGYTF
TRBV15 | . | CATSRERGSMNTEAFF
TRBV7-9 | . | CASSLDNQPQHF
TRBV5-4 | . | CASSRGEPGNTIYF
TRBV28 | . | CASSGVNYGYTF
TRBV28 | . | CASSEGQGYSNQPQHF
TRBV19 | . | CASSTPPYEQYF
TRBV28 | . | CASSLGLRGYTF
TRBV5-8 | . | CASSIAGQIIFYGYTF
TRBV27 | TRBD1 | CASSLQDRGGNEQFF
TRBV30 | TRBD1 | CAWSVRQGVTDTQYF
TRBV19 | TRBD1 | CASSIYRTGQNTGELFF
TRBV4-1 | . | CASSPLAPNTGELFF
TRBV4-1 | . | CASSQGLLGGEKLFF
TRBV15 | . | CATSRRSRNTEAFF
TRBV7-9 | . | CATGNGAPYGYTF
TRBV29-1 | TRBD2 | CSGGGGDEQYF
TRBV9 | . | CASSVAPERGELFF
TRBV5-1 | TRBD1 | CASSNIQGSGYGYTF
TRBV6-2/TRBV6-3 | . | CASSLGDEQFF
TRBV7-2 | . | CASSAYSRPGVGKLFF